A single sample is the source of the 24 T cell receptor beta chains below, sequenced in a study of PD-1 blockade in mismatch repair-deficient tumors. Method: immunoSEQ multiplex PCR; TCRdb's copy keeps in-frame clones and lacks some. Here the sample spans tens of thousands of clones, 84% being singletons. Sample: peripheral blood, taken 2 weeks after starting pembrolizumab. The receptors come from an adult with mismatch repair-deficient cancer.

This clone was observed a few times. The rearrangement links TRBV5-8 to TRBJ1-1; a weak D match, TRBD1 (5 bases). The CDR3 sequence is 14 residues long. V lost 2 bases and J lost 3, with 11 bases in between. The germline gives CDR1 SGHTS, CDR2 YDEGEE. The CDR3 DNA reads TGTGCCAGCAGCTTATGGGGGGAGGACACTGAAGCTTTCTTT. This translates into CASSLWGEDTEAFF.

This clone is medium-sized within its sample. This chain joins TRBV7-2 and TRBJ2-3; D may be TRBD1 or TRBD2 (5 bases each). The CDR3 has 15 amino acids. Trimming took 5 bases from V and 2 from J, leaving 14 bases between them. The germline V gene encodes CDR1 SGHTA and CDR2 FQGNSA. CDR3 in DNA: TGTGCCAGCAGCCTTCGTTGGGGGAACACAGATACGCAGTATTTT. It is translated as CASSLRWGNTDTQYF.

The V and J genes are TRBV29-1 and TRBJ2-3; perhaps D is TRBD1 or TRBD2 (5 bases each). Trimming took 5 bases from V and 6 from J, leaving 12 bases between them. The length of the CDR3 is 12 residues. Germline V gene data show CDR1 as SQVTM and CDR2 as ANQGSEA. The CDR3 DNA sequence: TGCAGCGTTCGACCCCGGGACGATACGCAGTATTTT. This codes for CSVRPRDDTQYF.

This clone was seen a single time. The V call is TRBV19, the J call TRBJ1-1; 7 bases map to TRBD1. The CDR3 is made up of 15 amino acids. J lost 1 base, V lost 7 bases, and 9 bases had no gene match. Germline V gene lookup returns CDR1 LNHDA and CDR2 SQIVND (reference sequence). This CDR3 reads CASTHRQGRNTEAFF. In DNA, the CDR3 is TGTGCCAGTACCCATAGACAGGGAAGGAACACTGAAGCTTTCTTT.

The chain carries TRBV13 and TRBJ2-1; TRBD2 aligns across 13 bases. The length of the CDR3 is 15 residues. Germline V gene lookup returns CDR1 PRHDT and CDR2 FYEKMQ (reference sequence). J gave up 6 bases and V 5 bases, and 4 bases lay outside the gene matches. CDR3 in amino acids: CASSALAGGGNEQFF. The DNA of the CDR3 is TGTGCCAGCAGCGCACTAGCGGGAGGGGGCAATGAGCAGTTCTTC.

The chain has TRBV5-1 and TRBJ2-2, with D uncertain. V dropped 5 bases and J dropped 2 bases, with 1 base sitting between them. The CDR3 length is 11 residues. Looked up from germline, CDR1 is SGHRS and CDR2 is YFSETQ. The CDR3: CASSNTGELFF. The CDR3 coding sequence is TGCGCCAGCAGTAACACCGGGGAGCTGTTTTTT.

The V and J genes are TRBV28 and TRBJ2-2; 7 bases fit TRBD1. The J segment lost 4 bases and the V segment lost 1 base, leaving 6 bases of the junction unmatched. CDR3 length equals 16 residues. Germline V CDR1 and CDR2: MDHEN, SYDVKM. CDR3 residues: CASSLFRAGGTGELFF. The DNA for the CDR3 is TGTGCCAGCAGTTTATTTAGGGCAGGGGGCACCGGGGAGCTGTTTTTT.

V usage is TRBV7-9 and J usage is TRBJ2-2, with 9 nucleotides matching TRBD2. The CDR3 sequence is 17 residues long. Germline loops: CDR1 SEHNR, CDR2 FQNEAQ (reference sequence). V dropped 4 bases and J dropped 5; count of bases not matched to a gene: 11. CDR3 protein: CASSSPSSGRRTGELFF. The CDR3 nucleotides are TGTGCCAGCAGCTCCCCTTCCAGCGGGAGGCGAACCGGGGAGCTGTTTTTT.

The chain recombines TRBV10-3 with TRBJ2-2, with D unresolved. Deletions cut 2 bases from V and 0 bases from J, with 4 bases between. The CDR3 is 14 amino acids. Looked up from germline, CDR1 is ENHRY and CDR2 is SYGVKD. In DNA, the CDR3 is TGTGCCATCAGTGAGGTGGCGAACACCGGGGAGCTGTTTTTT. This sequence encodes CAISEVANTGELFF.

J is TRBJ2-5 and V is TRBV19; 7 bases are a match to TRBD1. V trimming: 5 bases; J trimming: 4 bases; junction bases outside the gene matches: 16. The V gene's germline CDR1 is LNHDA and CDR2 SQIVND (reference sequence). The CDR3 has 17 residues. The DNA of the CDR3 is TGTGCCAGTAGTTCACCCGGGACAGCGGCCGAATTAGAGACCCAGTACTTC. Amino acids: CASSSPGTAAELETQYF.

The V call is TRBV29-1, the J call TRBJ2-5; D is unresolved. This CDR3 has 12 amino acids. In germline, CDR1 is SQVTM, CDR2 ANQGSEA. The V and J ends lost 0 bases and 11 bases respectively, with 13 bases between them. The CDR3 reads CSVEDRSFRQYF. In DNA, the CDR3 is TGCAGCGTTGAAGATCGAAGTTTTCGGCAGTACTTC.

This chain links TRBV28 with TRBJ2-3; 11 bases are a match to TRBD2. Germline loops: CDR1 MDHEN, CDR2 SYDVKM. V shed 4 bases and J 3 bases; nucleotides not matched to a gene: 6. There are 16 residues in the CDR3. CDR3 sequence: CASSSSRLAGTDTQYF. In nucleotides, the CDR3 is TGTGCCAGCAGTTCCTCCCGACTAGCGGGAACAGATACGCAGTATTTT.

The V gene is TRBV6-5, the J gene TRBJ2-1; 7 bases line up with TRBD2. The germline gives CDR1 MNHEY, CDR2 SVGAGI. The CDR3 is 14 residues long. V lost 5 bases and J lost 7; bases outside the gene matches: 8. The CDR3: CASSGLSGINEQFF. The CDR3, as DNA: TGTGCCAGCAGTGGCTTGAGCGGGATAAATGAGCAGTTCTTC.

In this sample, this clone is large. The V call is TRBV6-1, the J call TRBJ2-7, with 8 bases that match TRBD2. Germline CDR1 and CDR2: MNHNS and SASEGT. After removal of 6 bases from V and 6 bases from J, the junction contained 13 bases not matched to a gene. The CDR3 has 15 amino acids. The CDR3 loop reads CASRATGLEGFEQYF. CDR3 sequence (DNA): TGTGCCAGCAGAGCTACGGGACTAGAAGGTTTCGAGCAGTACTTC.

The V gene is TRBV5-1, the J gene TRBJ2-7; the D is unclear. Trimming stripped 1 base from V and 7 bases from J, with 12 bases between. The germline V gene has CDR1 SGHRS and CDR2 YFSETQ. This CDR3 spans 13 amino acids. CDR3 loop: CASSLWGAREQYF. In DNA, the CDR3 is TGCGCCAGCAGCTTGTGGGGTGCTCGGGAGCAGTACTTC.

This clone is medium-sized (0.01 to 0.1%) within its sample. Other DNA sequences of this sample code for an identical CDR3. The chain recombines TRBV18 with TRBJ1-2; perhaps TRBD1 as D (5 bases). The ends were cut back, 3 bases at V and 4 bases at J, with 9 bases in the middle. Germline CDR1 and CDR2: KGHSH and LQKENI. The CDR3 runs to 13 residues. CDR3 coding DNA: TGTGCCAGCTCACCGGGGGGAAGCTATGGCTACACCTTC. It codes for CASSPGGSYGYTF. The whole variable domain, filled in from reference TRBV18 and TRBJ1-2, reads NAGVMQNPRHLVRRRGQEARLRCSPMKGHSHVYWYRQLPEEGLKFMVYLQKENIIDESGMPKERFSAEFPKEGPSILRIQQVVRGDSAAYFCASSPGGSYGYTFGSGTRLTVV.

V gene TRBV28 combines with J gene TRBJ2-3, with D perhaps matching TRBD2 (5 bases). Germline V gene data show CDR1 as MDHEN and CDR2 as SYDVKM. The V gene lost 2 bases and the J gene lost 5 bases, with 14 bases spanning the gap. The length of the CDR3 is 15 residues. CDR3 in DNA: TGTGCCAGCAGTTTAGTTCGCGGACGGGGAGATACGCAGTATTTT. It codes for CASSLVRGRGDTQYF.

The chain couples TRBV4-3 to TRBJ2-7; D is possibly TRBD1 or TRBD2 (7 bases each). V was cut by 0 bases and J by 5 bases, with 17 bases left in between. This CDR3 is built from 16 residues. Per germline, CDR1 LGHNA and CDR2 YSLEER. CDR3 amino acids: CASSQDYGRGGDEQYF. The CDR3 region has the DNA TGCGCCAGCAGCCAAGATTACGGCAGGGGGGGGGACGAGCAGTACTTC.

The chain is built from TRBV28 and TRBJ1-5, with 8 bases identical to TRBD1. There are 14 residues in the CDR3. CDR1 is MDHEN and CDR2 is SYDVKM in the germline V gene. Trimming took 6 bases from V and 5 from J; bases not matched to a gene: 6. CDR3 coding DNA: TGTGCCAGCAGCTCGGGACAGGATTATCAGCCCCAGCATTTT. This codes for CASSSGQDYQPQHF.

This clone was detected once. The rearrangement joins TRBV19 to TRBJ2-2, with TRBD1 matching 9 bases. The CDR3 sequence is 14 residues long. The trim removed 3 bases at V and 7 bases at J, leaving 3 bases unmatched. Germline V gene data show CDR1 as LNHDA and CDR2 as SQIVND (reference sequence). For the CDR3, the DNA is TGTGCCAGTAGTATCGGACAGGGGATCGGGGAGCTGTTTTTT. Protein: CASSIGQGIGELFF.

The J gene is TRBJ1-5, the V gene TRBV19; 8 bases map to TRBD1. The CDR3 has 15 residues. Germline V CDR1 and CDR2: LNHDA, SQIVND (reference sequence). Trimming removed 7 bases from V and 5 bases from J; junction bases left unmatched: 10. The CDR3 bases are TGTGCCAGTAAGGGAGACAGGGGTTTCGATCAGCCCCAGCATTTT. Protein: CASKGDRGFDQPQHF. Using reference TRBV19 and TRBJ1-5 for the parts outside the CDR3, the full variable domain is DGGITQSPKYLFRKEGQNVTLSCEQNLNHDAMYWYRQDPGQGLRLIYYSQIVNDFQKGDIAEGYSVSREKKESFPLTVTSAQKNPTAFYLCASKGDRGFDQPQHFGDGTRLSIL.

The CDR3 protein is CASRPNPYSNQPQHF. CDR3 nucleotide sequence: TGCGCCAGCAGACCTAATCCTTATAGCAATCAGCCCCAGCATTTT. This chain uses TRBV5-1 with TRBJ1-5; no clear D. V lost 5 bases and J lost 0, with 12 bases in between. CDR3 length equals 15 residues. Germline V gives CDR1 SGHRS, CDR2 YFSETQ.

This sequence joins TRBV11-3 and TRBJ2-7, with D possibly being TRBD1 (5 bases). The CDR3 extends over 11 amino acids. Germline assignment: CDR1 SGHNT and CDR2 YENEEA. V was cut by 9 bases and J by 3 bases, with 9 bases left in between. DNA for the CDR3: TGTGCCAGTGGCAGGGACTACGAGCAGTACTTC. This codes for CASGRDYEQYF.

The chain joins TRBV6-1 to TRBJ1-1; D is uncertain. CDR1 is MNHNS and CDR2 is SASEGT in the germline V gene. Trimming took 2 bases from V and 4 from J, leaving 14 bases between them. The CDR3 covers 15 residues. The CDR3: CASSEPADASTEAFF. CDR3 DNA: TGTGCCAGCAGTGAACCGGCTGACGCGAGCACTGAAGCTTTCTTT.